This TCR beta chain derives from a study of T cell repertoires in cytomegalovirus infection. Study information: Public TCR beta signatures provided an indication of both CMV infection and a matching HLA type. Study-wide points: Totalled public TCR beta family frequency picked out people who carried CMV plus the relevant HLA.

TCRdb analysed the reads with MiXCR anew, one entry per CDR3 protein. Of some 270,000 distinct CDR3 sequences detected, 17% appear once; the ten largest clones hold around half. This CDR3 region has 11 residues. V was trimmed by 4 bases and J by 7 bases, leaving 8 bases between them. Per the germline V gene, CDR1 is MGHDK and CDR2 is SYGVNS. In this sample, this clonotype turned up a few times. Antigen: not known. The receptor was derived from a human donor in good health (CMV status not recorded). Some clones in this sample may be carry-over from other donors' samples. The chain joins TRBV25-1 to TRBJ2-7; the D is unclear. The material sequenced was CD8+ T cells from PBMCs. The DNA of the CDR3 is TGTGCCAGCAGTGGCTTGGGGGAGCAGTACTTC. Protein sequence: CASSGLGEQYF.